What follows are 27 T cell receptor beta chains derived from one specimen sequenced in a study of response to subunit inactivated influenza vaccine. MiXCR, applied by TCRdb to the RT-PCR reads, yields one record per CDR3 protein. This table has about 520,000 distinct CDR3 sequences, approximately 6.9% appearing once. Sequences were derived from PBMCs from blood, sampled less than 30 months after vaccination. Every receptor here comes from a man aged 45-69 years who received an inactivated influenza vaccine.

This clonotype was seen ten or more times. Here the CDR3 reads CASSYNYAGQGETQYF. CDR3 DNA: TGTGCCAGCAGTTACAATTACGCAGGACAGGGAGAGACCCAGTACTTC. The V gene is TRBV6-5, the J gene TRBJ2-5; TRBD1 matches 8 bases. This CDR3 is built from 16 residues. Germline V gene data show CDR1 as MNHEY and CDR2 as SVGAGI. V shed 2 bases and J 4 bases; nucleotides not matched to a gene: 9.

The chain carries TRBV10-1 and TRBJ2-3, with 10 nucleotides matching TRBD2. J gave up 4 bases and V 3 bases, and 4 bases lay outside the gene matches. CDR3 size: 15 residues. Germline-derived CDR1 and CDR2 are WNHNN and SYGVQD (reference sequence). CDR3 in amino acids: CASSEKRGGADTQYF. For the CDR3, the DNA is TGCGCCAGCAGTGAAAAGCGGGGGGGTGCAGATACGCAGTATTTT.

This clonotype was detected a few times. The chain is built from TRBV4-2 and TRBJ2-5; 11 positions agree with TRBD2. After removal of 1 base from V and 5 bases from J, the junction contained 9 bases not matched to a gene. In germline, CDR1 is LGHNA, CDR2 YNFKEQ. This CDR3 spans 17 amino acids. CDR3 in DNA: TGTGCCAGCAGCCAAGCGGAGGGGACTAGCGGTTGGGAGACCCAGTACTTC. It codes for CASSQAEGTSGWETQYF.

This clonotype has more than one count but fewer than ten. The rearrangement joins TRBV29-1 to TRBJ1-2; TRBD1 agrees at 7 bases. Unmatched junction bases numbered 6, after V lost 0 bases and J lost 8 bases. The CDR3 length is 13 residues. Per germline, CDR1 SQVTM and CDR2 ANQGSEA. The CDR3 bases are TGCAGCGTTGAAGAGACAGGGTGGTTAGGCTACACCTTC. Its translation is CSVEETGWLGYTF.

This sequence joins TRBV6-1 and TRBJ1-2; 7 bases map to TRBD1. Trimming at V came to 6 bases and at J to 6 bases, leaving 13 bases not matched to a gene. Germline CDR1 and CDR2: MNHNS and SASEGT. This CDR3 region has 15 residues. CDR3 bases: TGTGCCAGCAGATCATTCAACCAGGGGGTGGATGGCTACACCTTC. Amino acids: CASRSFNQGVDGYTF.

This clonotype came up many times. The V and J genes are TRBV7-2 and TRBJ2-7, with 11 bases that match TRBD2. Trimming at V came to 5 bases and at J to 4 bases, leaving 7 bases not matched to a gene. The length of the CDR3 is 15 residues. Germline assignment: CDR1 SGHTA and CDR2 FQGNSA. DNA for the CDR3: TGTGCCAGCAGCCAAACTAGCGGGAGTTGGTACGAGCAGTACTTC. Translated: CASSQTSGSWYEQYF.

A few counts support this clonotype. One end of the junction fails to match germline, which may point to a read error. This sequence joins TRBV7-7 and TRBJ1-5, with D possibly being TRBD1 (6 bases). The germline V gene encodes CDR1 SSHAT and CDR2 FNYEAQ (reference sequence). This CDR3 has 17 residues. The CDR3: CASSPIGQSNSNQPQHF. CDR3 sequence (DNA): TGTGCTAGCAGCCCAATCGGACAGAGTAATAGCAATCAGCCCCAGCATTTT.

The table lists this clonotype with many counts. The rearrangement joins TRBV29-1 to TRBJ2-5, with D perhaps assigned TRBD1 or TRBD2 (5 bases each). V lost 6 bases, J lost 5 bases, and 22 bases lay in between. This CDR3 comprises 15 residues. Germline V gene sequence: CDR1 SQVTM, CDR2 ANQGSEA. CDR3: CSVRRPTRDAETQYF. The CDR3 DNA reads as TGCAGCGTCCGACGACCAACCCGGGACGCGGAGACCCAGTACTTC.

V is TRBV28 and J is TRBJ2-7; the match to TRBD2 covers 13 bases. Germline V gene lookup returns CDR1 MDHEN and CDR2 SYDVKM. The CDR3 covers 18 residues. The V segment lost 6 bases and the J segment 0 bases; nucleotides outside the gene matches: 11. The CDR3 region is CASRPGTSGAPSSYEQYF. CDR3 in DNA: TGTGCCAGCAGACCCGGGACTAGCGGGGCTCCCTCCTCCTACGAGCAGTACTTC.

This clonotype was seen a few times. V is TRBV28 and J is TRBJ2-3; the D gene is possibly TRBD2 (6 bases). CDR1 is MDHEN and CDR2 is SYDVKM in the germline V gene. This CDR3 contains 15 residues. V shed 5 bases and J shed 2 bases, with 14 bases lying between them. CDR3: CASSPRGPFTDTQYF. The CDR3 DNA reads TGTGCCAGCAGTCCGCGGGGACCCTTCACAGATACGCAGTATTTT.

The rearrangement joins TRBV7-2 to TRBJ2-7, with TRBD2 identical over 7 bases. The CDR3 runs 14 residues. Trimming removed 1 base from V and 6 bases from J; junction bases left unmatched: 6. Germline assignment: CDR1 SGHTA and CDR2 FQGNSA. CDR3 amino acids: CASSLGTSYGEQYF. For the CDR3, the DNA is TGTGCCAGCAGCTTAGGGACTAGTTACGGCGAGCAGTACTTC.

In its sample, this clonotype was seen a few times. The rearrangement joins TRBV7-7 to TRBJ2-3; 11 bases agree with TRBD2. CDR3 size: 17 residues. Germline V gene lookup returns CDR1 SSHAT and CDR2 FNYEAQ (reference sequence). V trimming: 3 bases; J trimming: 4 bases; junction bases outside the gene matches: 9. The CDR3 sequence: CASSLGIAGGPADTQYF. In DNA form, the CDR3 reads TGTGCCAGCAGCTTGGGGATAGCGGGAGGGCCGGCAGATACGCAGTATTTT.

The J gene is TRBJ1-1, the V gene TRBV28; D not resolved. The CDR3 runs 15 residues. The germline V gene encodes CDR1 MDHEN and CDR2 SYDVKM. The V end was cut by 6 bases, the J end by 4 bases, with 18 bases between. CDR3 DNA sequence: TGTGCCAGCAGCACTCACGGGCGGTCGAGCACTGAAGCTTTCTTT. The encoded protein is CASSTHGRSSTEAFF.

Details on this clonotype: One end of the junction is discordant with germline, which a read error may explain. The CDR3 DNA follows: TGTGCCAGCGGCTTGCTCTGGACAGGGTATGGCAATGAGCAGTTCTTC. Encoded protein: CASGLLWTGYGNEQFF. J is TRBJ2-1 and V is TRBV5-6; 8 bases map to TRBD1. CDR1 SGHDT and CDR2 YYEEEE come from the germline V gene. This CDR3 is 16 amino acids long. Full variable domain (remainder filled in from reference TRBV5-6 and TRBJ2-1): DAGVTQSPTHLIKTRGQQVTLRCSPKSGHDTVSWYQQALGQGPQFIFQYYEEEERQRGNFPDRFSGHQFPNYSSELNVNALLLGDSALYLCASGLLWTGYGNEQFFGPGTRLTVL.

The V and J genes are TRBV4-1 and TRBJ2-7; D possibly corresponds to TRBD2 (6 bases). V was clipped by 0 bases and J by 6 bases, with 15 bases between them. Germline V gives CDR1 MGHRA, CDR2 YSYEKL. This CDR3 spans 15 amino acids. The CDR3 DNA sequence: TGCGCCAGCAGCCAAGAGAAGGGGCGGGATGTCGAGCAGTACTTC. This sequence encodes CASSQEKGRDVEQYF.

The V call is TRBV5-1, the J call TRBJ1-1; a possible D gene is TRBD1 (5 bases). CDR3 length: 17 amino acids. The V gene lost 1 base and the J gene lost 4 bases, with 20 bases spanning the gap. Germline values: CDR1 SGHRS, CDR2 YFSETQ. The CDR3 here is CASSLWSATQGTTEAFF. The DNA of the CDR3 is TGCGCCAGCAGCTTGTGGTCGGCGACCCAGGGAACCACTGAAGCTTTCTTT. Drawing the rest from reference TRBV5-1 and TRBJ1-1, the complete variable domain is KAGVTQTPRYLIKTRGQQVTLSCSPISGHRSVSWYQQTPGQGLQFLFEYFSETQRNKGNFPGRFSGRQFSNSRSEMNVSTLELGDSALYLCASSLWSATQGTTEAFFGQGTRLTVV.

The CDR3 spells CSARDWGRWGTEAFF. The CDR3 DNA reads as TGCAGTGCTAGAGATTGGGGCAGGTGGGGCACTGAAGCTTTCTTT. The chain uses TRBV20-1 and TRBJ1-1; tentative D call: TRBD1 (5 bases). Germline V CDR1 and CDR2: DFQATT, SNEGSKA (reference sequence). Trimming left V 0 bases short and J 4 bases short, with 15 bases between. The CDR3 spans 15 residues.

This clonotype was picked up many times. This rearrangement joins TRBV3-1 to TRBJ2-3; D might be TRBD1 or TRBD2, each matching 7 bases. V lost 1 base, J lost 2 bases, and 13 bases lay in between. Germline CDR1 and CDR2: LGHDT and YNNKEL (reference sequence). CDR3 length: 16 residues. CDR3 amino acids: CASSQVPGGATDTQYF. The CDR3 bases are TGTGCCAGCAGCCAAGTCCCAGGGGGGGCCACAGATACGCAGTATTTT.

This chain joins TRBV2 and TRBJ2-1, with 11 bases lining up with TRBD2. Per the germline V gene, CDR1 is SNHLY and CDR2 is FYNNEI. The CDR3 spans 15 residues. Trimming at V came to 6 bases and at J to 4 bases, leaving 5 bases not matched to a gene. The CDR3 reads CASSKLAGVYNEQFF. The CDR3 DNA reads as TGTGCCAGCAGCAAACTAGCGGGGGTTTACAATGAGCAGTTCTTC.

Details on this clonotype: Possible read error: a much larger clone is one base away. This sequence joins TRBV15 and TRBJ2-2; no clear D gene. The length of the CDR3 is 15 residues. V lost 0 bases to trimming and J lost 6 bases, with 11 bases between them. Per germline, CDR1 LNHNV and CDR2 YYDKDF (reference sequence). CDR3 sequence: CATSRDRVSAGELFF. The DNA of the CDR3 is TGTGCCACCAGCAGAGATCGAGTATCAGCCGGGGAGCTGTTTTTT.

The V gene is TRBV7-2, the J gene TRBJ1-2; TRBD1 agrees at 9 bases. The CDR3 is made up of 14 amino acids. Germline V gene lookup returns CDR1 SGHTA and CDR2 FQGNSA. V gave up 5 bases and J gave up 4 bases; unmatched junction bases: 5. CDR3: CASSTDRGGYGYTF. CDR3 DNA sequence: TGTGCCAGCAGCACGGACAGGGGCGGCTATGGCTACACCTTC.

This rearrangement joins TRBV7-9 to TRBJ2-5, with D possibly TRBD2 on 6 matching bases. The CDR3 sequence is 14 residues long. Germline V gene data show CDR1 as SEHNR and CDR2 as FQNEAQ (reference sequence). V was trimmed by 1 base and J by 5 bases, leaving 11 bases between them. The CDR3, as DNA: TGTGCCAGCAGCTTAGTCCGGAGGGGCGAGACCCAGTACTTC. This sequence encodes CASSLVRRGETQYF.

This clonotype has just a few counts. The chain recombines TRBV5-1 with TRBJ1-1; D not certain. This CDR3 comprises 15 residues. The V gene lost 4 bases and the J gene lost 6 bases, with 19 bases spanning the gap. Germline CDR1 reads SGHRS; CDR2 reads YFSETQ. Written as DNA, the CDR3 is TGCGCCAGCAGCCCCTCCTTCGCCGGAAGTCCTGAAGCTTTCTTT. Its protein product is CASSPSFAGSPEAFF.

This clonotype was counted at least ten times. The CDR3 DNA follows: TGTGCCAGCAGCTCAGGACAGGGGCATAGCACAGATACGCAGTATTTT. It specifies CASSSGQGHSTDTQYF. The V gene is TRBV5-5, the J gene TRBJ2-3, with TRBD1 matching 9 bases. The J segment lost 0 bases and the V segment lost 3 bases, leaving 5 bases of the junction unmatched. From germline, CDR1 is SGHKS and CDR2 YYEKEE (reference sequence). CDR3 size: 16 residues. The full variable domain, in which reference TRBV5-5 and TRBJ2-3 provide the parts outside the CDR3, is DAGVTQSPTHLIKTRGQQVTLRCSPISGHKSVSWYQQVLGQGPQFIFQYYEKEERGRGNFPDRFSARQFPNYSSELNVNALLLGDSALYLCASSSGQGHSTDTQYFGPGTRLTVL.

This clonotype has just a few counts. This chain uses TRBV29-1 with TRBJ2-3; 7 bases are a match to TRBD2. Germline CDR1 and CDR2: SQVTM and ANQGSEA. The V and J ends lost 6 bases and 5 bases, in that order; junction bases with no gene match: 8. This CDR3 has 13 amino acids. This chain's CDR3 is CSVRAGAIDTQYF. The CDR3 DNA follows: TGCAGCGTCAGGGCGGGAGCGATAGATACGCAGTATTTT.

This clonotype was recorded many times. This chain uses TRBV7-9 with TRBJ2-3; D remains unclear. V lost 3 bases and J lost 4, with 11 bases in between. CDR1 is SEHNR, CDR2 FQNEAQ, per germline (reference sequence). The CDR3 loop spans 14 amino acids. The CDR3 bases are TGTGCCAGCAGCTTGTTGCTTAGTGCAGATACGCAGTATTTT. It specifies CASSLLLSADTQYF.

This clonotype occurred a few times. The CDR3 reads CSALGLANEQYF. As DNA, the CDR3 is TGCAGTGCTCTGGGACTAGCAAACGAGCAGTACTTC. The rearrangement uses TRBV20-1 and TRBJ2-7; 9 bases align to TRBD2. The germline V gene encodes CDR1 DFQATT and CDR2 SNEGSKA (reference sequence). V gave up 5 bases and J gave up 5 bases; unmatched junction bases: 4. The CDR3 is made up of 12 amino acids.